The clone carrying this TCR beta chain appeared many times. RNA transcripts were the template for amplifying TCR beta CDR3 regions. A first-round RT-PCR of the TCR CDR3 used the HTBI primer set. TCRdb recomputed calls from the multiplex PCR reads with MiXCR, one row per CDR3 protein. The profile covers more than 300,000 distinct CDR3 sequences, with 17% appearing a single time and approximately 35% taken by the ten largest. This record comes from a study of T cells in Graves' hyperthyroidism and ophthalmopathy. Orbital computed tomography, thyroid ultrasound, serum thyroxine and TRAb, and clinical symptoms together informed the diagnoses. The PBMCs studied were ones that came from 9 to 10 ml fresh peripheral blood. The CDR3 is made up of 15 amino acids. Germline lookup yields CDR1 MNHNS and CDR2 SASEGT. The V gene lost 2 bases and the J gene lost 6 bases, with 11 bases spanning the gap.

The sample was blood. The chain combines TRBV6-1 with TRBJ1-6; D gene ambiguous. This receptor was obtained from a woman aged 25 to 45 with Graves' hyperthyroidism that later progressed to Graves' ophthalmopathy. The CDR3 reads CASSEHTSANSPLHF. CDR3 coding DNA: TGTGCCAGCAGTGAACACACGTCCGCTAATTCACCCCTCCACTTT.